The present entry profiles one TCR beta chain with its context. This sample stems from a study of shared clonotypes between healthy human individuals. Sequenced by immunoSEQ multiplex PCR; TCRdb stores in-frame clones only, minus some. The repertoire holds around 640,000 clones, with about 96% as singletons. CD45RO negativity and positive selection for CCR7 defined naive CD8 cells, a population that excluded terminally differentiated effector memory CD45RA+ cells. This CDR3 is 14 amino acids long. Germline V gene lookup returns CDR1 MGHRA and CDR2 YSYEKL. Trimming stripped 4 bases from V and 7 bases from J, with 13 bases between.

Sequenced material: naive CD8+ T cells sorted from blood. The clonotype was recovered from a young woman in good health. This chain links TRBV4-1 with TRBJ2-2; tentatively, D is TRBD2 (6 bases). CDR3 sequence: CASSPHLAIGELFF. DNA for the CDR3: TGCGCCAGCAGCCCTCACCTAGCGATCGGGGAGCTGTTTTTT.